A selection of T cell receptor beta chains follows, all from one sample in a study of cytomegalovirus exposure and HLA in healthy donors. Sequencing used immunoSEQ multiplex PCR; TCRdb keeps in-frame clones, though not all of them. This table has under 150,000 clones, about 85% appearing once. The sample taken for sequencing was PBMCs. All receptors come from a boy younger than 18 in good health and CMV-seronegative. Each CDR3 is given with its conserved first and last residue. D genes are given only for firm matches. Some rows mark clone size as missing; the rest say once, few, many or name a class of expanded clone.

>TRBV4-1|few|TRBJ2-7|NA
CASSQGGSGGAYEQYF
TGCGCCAGCAGCCAAGGAGGGTCCGGTGGGGCCTACGAGCAGTACTTC
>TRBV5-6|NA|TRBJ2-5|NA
CASASAMQETQYF
TGTGCCAGCGCCTCCGCGATGCAAGAGACCCAGTACTTC
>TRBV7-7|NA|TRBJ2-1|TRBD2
CASSLSGGDYNEQFF
TGTGCCAGCAGCCTTAGCGGGGGAGATTACAATGAGCAGTTCTTC
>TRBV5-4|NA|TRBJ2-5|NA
CASSLLGAGETQYF
TGTGCCAGCAGCTTGCTTGGGGCCGGAGAGACCCAGTACTTC
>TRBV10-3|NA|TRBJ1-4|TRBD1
CAVGQAEKLFF
TGTGCCGTCGGACAGGCCGAAAAACTGTTTTTT
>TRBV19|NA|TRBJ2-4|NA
CASSTNRIAKNIQYF
TGTGCCAGTAGTACCAACAGGATAGCCAAAAACATTCAGTACTTC
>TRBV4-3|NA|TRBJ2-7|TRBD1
CASSKSTGGANSGEQYF
TGCGCCAGCAGCAAGTCTACAGGGGGCGCGAATTCTGGCGAGCAGTACTTC
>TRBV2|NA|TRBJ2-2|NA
CASSGGEHANTGELFF
TGTGCCAGCAGTGGGGGAGAACATGCGAACACCGGGGAGCTGTTTTTT
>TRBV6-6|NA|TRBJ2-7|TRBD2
CASSFGRGSYEQYF
TGTGCCAGCAGCTTCGGGAGGGGCTCCTACGAGCAGTACTTC
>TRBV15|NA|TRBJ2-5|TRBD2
CATSEGTSGVETQYF
TGTGCCACCAGTGAGGGGACTAGCGGGGTGGAGACCCAGTACTTC
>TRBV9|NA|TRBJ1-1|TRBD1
CASSGGPPGGTEAFF
TGTGCCAGCAGCGGGGGACCTCCAGGGGGCACTGAAGCTTTCTTT
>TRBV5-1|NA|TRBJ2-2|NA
CASSTAGSVSGELFF
TGCGCCAGCAGCACCGCAGGGTCGGTGTCCGGGGAGCTGTTTTTT
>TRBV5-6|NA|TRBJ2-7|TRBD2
CASTGVLAGLIEQYF
TGTGCCAGCACCGGGGTACTAGCGGGATTAATCGAGCAGTACTTC
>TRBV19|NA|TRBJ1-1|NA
CASSDPRSSWMNTEAFF
TGTGCCAGTAGTGACCCCAGGTCGTCCTGGATGAACACTGAAGCTTTCTTT
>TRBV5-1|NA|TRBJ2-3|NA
CASSLVGGREDTQYF
TGCGCCAGCAGCTTGGTGGGGGGGCGCGAAGATACGCAGTATTTT